The rows below give T cell receptor beta chains drawn from one sample of a study of cytomegalovirus exposure and HLA in healthy donors. TCRdb's copy holds only in-frame clones and misses some; the assay was immunoSEQ multiplex PCR. This sample has more than 130,000 clones, with about 91% found just once. What was sequenced was PBMCs. These receptors all come from a woman between 18 and 30 years old in good health and CMV-seropositive. CDR3s include the opening cysteine and the closing phenylalanine or tryptophan. The order of the fields is clone size, J gene, V gene, D gene, CDR3 DNA, CDR3 protein. The D gene is left open where the match is weak. Clone size is shown for a subset of rows, as once, few, many or a class of expanded clone.

clone size: few
J gene: TRBJ2-2
V gene: TRBV2
D gene: NA
CDR3 DNA: TGTGCCAGCAGTGATACTTTGCCCGGGGAGCTGTTTTTT
CDR3 protein: CASSDTLPGELFF

clone size: once
J gene: TRBJ2-1
V gene: TRBV4-3
D gene: NA
CDR3 DNA: TGCGCCAGCAGCCAAGCGACGGGTTTCAATGAGCAGTTCTTC
CDR3 protein: CASSQATGFNEQFF

clone size: NA
J gene: TRBJ1-3
V gene: TRBV11-2
D gene: NA
CDR3 DNA: TGTGCCAGCAGTTTACTCGTGAGCTCTGGAAACACCATATATTTT
CDR3 protein: CASSLLVSSGNTIYF

clone size: NA
J gene: TRBJ1-4
V gene: TRBV6-5
D gene: TRBD1
CDR3 DNA: TGTGCCAGCAGTTACTGGGGACAGGGGGCCCAAAAACTGTTTTTT
CDR3 protein: CASSYWGQGAQKLFF

clone size: NA
J gene: TRBJ2-7
V gene: TRBV28
D gene: NA
CDR3 DNA: TGTGCCAGCACCGCGCAAGGGGCAGGTTGGTACGAGCAGTACTTC
CDR3 protein: CASTAQGAGWYEQYF

clone size: once
J gene: TRBJ2-1
V gene: TRBV6-5
D gene: TRBD2
CDR3 DNA: TGTGCCAGCAGTTACTCGGAACTAGCGAGACACAATGAGCAGTTCTTC
CDR3 protein: CASSYSELARHNEQFF

clone size: NA
J gene: TRBJ2-1
V gene: TRBV7-8
D gene: TRBD2
CDR3 DNA: TGTGCCAGCAGCACTCGGGGACCGAAGCGGGGGGTCTGGGGGTCCTACAATGAGCAGTTCTTC
CDR3 protein: CASSTRGPKRGVWGSYNEQFF

clone size: NA
J gene: TRBJ1-1
V gene: TRBV7-6
D gene: TRBD1
CDR3 DNA: TGTGCCAGCAGCCGCCGGGACAGGGTACACACTGAAGCTTTCTTT
CDR3 protein: CASSRRDRVHTEAFF

clone size: NA
J gene: TRBJ2-1
V gene: TRBV11-3
D gene: NA
CDR3 DNA: TGTGCCAGCAGCTTAGGGGAGGGGGATGAGCAGTTCTTC
CDR3 protein: CASSLGEGDEQFF

clone size: NA
J gene: TRBJ1-2
V gene: TRBV27
D gene: TRBD1
CDR3 DNA: TGTGCCAGCAGTTTTACAGGGGGATTTGACTATGGCTACACCTTC
CDR3 protein: CASSFTGGFDYGYTF

clone size: NA
J gene: TRBJ2-3
V gene: TRBV5-1
D gene: TRBD2
CDR3 DNA: TGCGCCAGCAGCGCCGAACTAGCGGGGGGCACAGATACGCAGTATTTT
CDR3 protein: CASSAELAGGTDTQYF

clone size: few
J gene: TRBJ2-7
V gene: TRBV19
D gene: TRBD1
CDR3 DNA: TGTGCCAGTAGCCTACAGGGGACCTACGAGCAGTACTTC
CDR3 protein: CASSLQGTYEQYF

clone size: NA
J gene: TRBJ2-1
V gene: TRBV19
D gene: TRBD1
CDR3 DNA: TGTGCCAGTAGGACAGGGTACAATGAGCAGTTCTTC
CDR3 protein: CASRTGYNEQFF

clone size: NA
J gene: TRBJ1-2
V gene: TRBV28
D gene: NA
CDR3 DNA: TGTGCCAGCAGACATACAGGTACCCTTAGGAACTATGGCTACACCTTC
CDR3 protein: CASRHTGTLRNYGYTF

clone size: NA
J gene: TRBJ1-2
V gene: TRBV28
D gene: TRBD1
CDR3 DNA: TGTGCCAGCAGCCGGACAGGGATCGGCTATGGCTACACCTTC
CDR3 protein: CASSRTGIGYGYTF

clone size: NA
J gene: TRBJ1-5
V gene: TRBV10-2
D gene: TRBD1
CDR3 DNA: TGCGCCAGCAACGAGGCAGGGGGGAATCAGCCCCAGCATTTT
CDR3 protein: CASNEAGGNQPQHF

clone size: NA
J gene: TRBJ1-1
V gene: TRBV25-1
D gene: NA
CDR3 DNA: TGTGCCAGCAGTGGATCTACGGTGAACACTGAAGCTTTCTTT
CDR3 protein: CASSGSTVNTEAFF

clone size: NA
J gene: TRBJ1-2
V gene: TRBV10-3
D gene: TRBD1
CDR3 DNA: TGTGCCATCAGTGAGGCAGGGGGTAAAGGCTACACCTTC
CDR3 protein: CAISEAGGKGYTF

clone size: NA
J gene: TRBJ2-7
V gene: TRBV23-1
D gene: NA
CDR3 DNA: TGCGCCAGCCCCCCAGGGATAGGGTTGGACTACGAGCAGTACTTC
CDR3 protein: CASPPGIGLDYEQYF

clone size: NA
J gene: TRBJ2-7
V gene: TRBV18
D gene: NA
CDR3 DNA: TGTGCCAGCTCACCATCCTACGACTCCTACGAGCAGTACTTC
CDR3 protein: CASSPSYDSYEQYF

clone size: NA
J gene: TRBJ1-5
V gene: TRBV2
D gene: TRBD1
CDR3 DNA: TGTGCCAGCAGGGAACAGGGGGCGGGCAATCAGCCCCAGCATTTT
CDR3 protein: CASREQGAGNQPQHF

clone size: NA
J gene: TRBJ2-3
V gene: TRBV5-1
D gene: TRBD2
CDR3 DNA: TGCGCCAGCAGCTTGGCTCGGTGGGAGGGCCGTACAGATACGCAGTATTTT
CDR3 protein: CASSLARWEGRTDTQYF

clone size: once
J gene: TRBJ2-1
V gene: TRBV25-1
D gene: NA
CDR3 DNA: TGTGCCAGCAGTCCAGGGGGACTAGCCTACAATGAGCAGTTCTTC
CDR3 protein: CASSPGGLAYNEQFF

clone size: NA
J gene: TRBJ2-7
V gene: TRBV6-1
D gene: TRBD2
CDR3 DNA: TGTGCCAGCAGTGAAGCCGGTCGGGGGGGTGAGCAGTACTTC
CDR3 protein: CASSEAGRGGEQYF

clone size: NA
J gene: TRBJ1-3
V gene: TRBV7-9
D gene: NA
CDR3 DNA: TGTGCCAGCAGAGAAGGGGGCTCTGGAAACACCATATATTTT
CDR3 protein: CASREGGSGNTIYF